The T cell receptor (beta chain) under discussion was sequenced for a study of T cell clonality in common variable immunodeficiency. Whole-study findings and limits: In common variable immunodeficiency, TCR beta chains reportedly carried fewer deletions and N-nucleotide insertions.

Aged roughly 8 to 70 years, CVID subjects averaged roughly 43 years old. Donors gave roughly 5 to 8.5 ml heparinized peripheral whole blood. Clones were sequenced by immunoSEQ multiplex PCR, and TCRdb holds only the in-frame ones, with some missing. This sample carries about 21,000 clones, none of them present only once. Germline V CDR1 and CDR2: LNHDA, SQIVND (reference sequence). This CDR3 has 14 amino acids. V was pared by 1 base and J by 8 bases, with 2 bases of the junction left unmatched. This clone was picked up a small number of times. As yet, its antigen is unknown. The read gets to within 3 residues of the CDR3 end, and the germline J gene fills in the rest.

The TCR originated in a human donor with common variable immunodeficiency. The rearrangement joins TRBV19 to TRBJ2-3; 11 nucleotides align to TRBD1. Sample: peripheral blood mononuclear cells. CDR3 protein: CASSIGDRGGTQYF. Incomplete CDR3 DNA: TGTGCCAGTAGTATAGGGGACAGGGGGGGTACG.